What follows is one T cell receptor (beta chain) and its context. These data are taken from a study of control samples from healthy donors and cancer patients. Between the trimmed V and J ends, which lost 4 bases and 2 bases, there was a span of 13 bases. The CDR3 spans 15 residues. CDR1 and CDR2 (germline): KGHDR, SFDVKD. This table comes from immunoSEQ multiplex PCR, and its TCRdb copy is limited to in-frame clones, with some not included. The table has around 120,000 clones, more than 85% seen once. The sequence came from a man aged 25-45 years in good health. The V call is TRBV24-1, the J call TRBJ1-2; D not resolved. The material sequenced was blood. CDR3 region: CATSDPKTVNYGYTF. In nucleotides, the CDR3 is TGTGCCACCAGTGACCCAAAGACTGTAAACTATGGCTACACCTTC.